Listed below are T cell receptor beta chains from one sample, sequenced in a study of blood T cell repertoires in COVID-19. Assay used: immunoSEQ multiplex PCR; TCRdb lists only in-frame clones, some missing. The table has over 600,000 clones, about 87% seen once. Sequencing was carried out using peripheral blood. The origin of the receptors is a woman under 30 with acute or convalescent COVID-19. Both conserved end residues are part of each CDR3. D genes are given only for firm matches. Rows may omit the clone size; those that give it use once, few, many or a size class.

TGTGCCAGCAGTGGGCCCGGGGGGGGTAATTCACCCCTCCACTTT CASSGPGGGNSPLHF . TRBV25-1 . TRBJ1-6
TGTGCCAGCAGTTACTCGACAGGGCAGATAAAAGCTTTCTTT CASSYSTGQIKAFF . TRBV6-5 TRBD1 TRBJ1-1
TGTGCCAGTAGTATAGGCTTAAGGCCGTCGGCGACTCAGGGGATCTATGGCTACACCTTC CASSIGLRPSATQGIYGYTF . TRBV19 . TRBJ1-2
TGTGCCAGCAGCGACCGGGACATTTGGGCCCACGAGCAGTACTTC CASSDRDIWAHEQYF . TRBV2 . TRBJ2-7
TGTGCCAGCAGCTTGACAGGTCGGGAGAACACTGAAGCTTTCTTT CASSLTGRENTEAFF once TRBV11-2 . TRBJ1-1
TGCGCCAGCAGCAAGGAGGGACATGAGCAGTTCTTC CASSKEGHEQFF . TRBV4-1 . TRBJ2-1
TGTGCTAGTGGTGGCGGACAGGGAAAACGCGGCTACACCTTC CASGGGQGKRGYTF . TRBV12-5 TRBD1 TRBJ1-2
TGTGCCAACCCAGAGGGGGGGCACCAGCCCCAGCATTTT CANPEGGHQPQHF . TRBV21-1 . TRBJ1-5
TGTGCCAGCAGCTTGGGAGGAGGAGGAGCCTACAATGAGCAGTTCTTC CASSLGGGGAYNEQFF . TRBV5-6 . TRBJ2-1
TGTGCCAGCAGTGCACACGGGACAGGGAGGGCCGGGGAGCTGTTTTTT CASSAHGTGRAGELFF . TRBV25-1 TRBD1 TRBJ2-2
TGTGCCTGGAGTGTGGGACAGGGGGGTGGCTACACCTTC CAWSVGQGGGYTF . TRBV30 TRBD1 TRBJ1-2
TGTGCCAGCAGTCCGCAGGGTAACTCCTACGAGCAGTACTTC CASSPQGNSYEQYF . TRBV6-5 . TRBJ2-7
TGCGCCAGCAGCCAAGTAGATGGCACTGAAGCTTTCTTT CASSQVDGTEAFF once TRBV4-3 . TRBJ1-1
TGTGCCAGCAGCTCGGGGGGGATCTCCTACAATGAGCAGTTCTTC CASSSGGISYNEQFF . TRBV7-2 TRBD2 TRBJ2-1
TGTGCCAGCAGCTTAGGCTACCGTGAGCAGTTCTTC CASSLGYREQFF . TRBV7-2 . TRBJ2-1
TGTGCCATCAGTGAGTCGTCAGTAACCTATGGCTACACCTTC CAISESSVTYGYTF . TRBV10-3 . TRBJ1-2
TGCAGCGTTGAACGACAGTGGGGCTATGGCTACACCTTC CSVERQWGYGYTF . TRBV29-1 . TRBJ1-2
TGTGCCAGTAGTATAGAGGGGGCGGCGAACACTGAAGCTTTCTTT CASSIEGAANTEAFF . TRBV19 . TRBJ1-1
TGTGCCAGCAGGACCCGGGGGGGCTCCTACGAGCAGTACTTC CASRTRGGSYEQYF . TRBV7-8 TRBD2 TRBJ2-7
TGCAGTGCTAGTCCCGGGGGGAGCAACTATGGCTACACCTTC CSASPGGSNYGYTF . TRBV20-1 . TRBJ1-2
TGCGCCAGCAGCTTGGATCCGGGACAGGGTCAGCCCCAGCATTTT CASSLDPGQGQPQHF . TRBV5-1 TRBD1 TRBJ1-5
TGTGCCAGCAGTTCCGGGACAGGGGAGTATCAGCCCCAGCATTTT CASSSGTGEYQPQHF . TRBV27 TRBD1 TRBJ1-5
TGTGCCAGCAGTCCGGGACACTCCACTGAAGCTTTCTTT CASSPGHSTEAFF . TRBV6-5 . TRBJ1-1
TGTGCCAGCCGACCCCTCGGCGGGACGAACGGTCAGCCCCAGCATTTT CASRPLGGTNGQPQHF . TRBV27 . TRBJ1-5
TGTGCCAGCAGTCCACGGACAGAAATGAACACTGAAGCTTTCTTT CASSPRTEMNTEAFF . TRBV28 . TRBJ1-1
TGTGCCAGCAGTGAAAGACAGGGCACCTACGAGCAGTACTTC CASSERQGTYEQYF . TRBV2 TRBD1 TRBJ2-7
TGTGCCAGCGGCCCCAGACAGTACAATGAGCAGTTCTTC CASGPRQYNEQFF . TRBV7-2 . TRBJ2-1
TGTGCCAGCAGTTACTCCTCAGGTGAAGCTTTCTTT CASSYSSGEAFF . TRBV6-5 . TRBJ1-1
TGTGCCAGCAGTTCCAACACGACAAGTTCCTACGAGCAGTACTTC CASSSNTTSSYEQYF . TRBV6-9 . TRBJ2-7
TGTGCCAGCAGCGAAAGTACAGGATACTCTGGAAACACCATATATTTT CASSESTGYSGNTIYF few TRBV7-2 . TRBJ1-3
TGTGCCAGCAGCCCCCAAGGACTAGCGGGGGGCGACGAGCAGTTCTTC CASSPQGLAGGDEQFF . TRBV7-7 TRBD2 TRBJ2-1
TGTGCCAGCAGCGTCTCAGGGGCCTCCTACGAGCAGTACTTC CASSVSGASYEQYF . TRBV9 . TRBJ2-7
TGTGCCAGCAGTTTCGACCGCAGGGGGCTTCAGCCCCAGCATTTT CASSFDRRGLQPQHF . TRBV6-2/TRBV6-3 TRBD1 TRBJ1-5
TGTGCCAGCAGCGACCGGGACAGGAAAGAGAGTGAAGCTTTCTTT CASSDRDRKESEAFF . TRBV9 TRBD1 TRBJ1-1
TGTGCCTGGAGTGCGACAGGGTGGGCAGATACGCAGTATTTT CAWSATGWADTQYF . TRBV30 TRBD1 TRBJ2-3
TGTGCCAGGATAAACGGGAACGAAAAACTGTTTTTT CARINGNEKLFF . TRBV6-5 . TRBJ1-4
TGCAGTGCTAGTGGGACAGGGGGATTGGCACCCCTCCACTTT CSASGTGGLAPLHF . TRBV20-1 TRBD1 TRBJ1-6
TGTGCCAGCAGCGCGCCAGGCGGGCTCACTGAAGCTTTCTTT CASSAPGGLTEAFF . TRBV9 . TRBJ1-1
TGTGCCTGGAGTGTTGACAGGAATCAGCCCCAGCATTTT CAWSVDRNQPQHF . TRBV30 . TRBJ1-5
TGTGCCAGCAGCCGCAGGGACAGTTTTGGCATATATTTT CASSRRDSFGIYF once TRBV12-3/TRBV12-4 TRBD1 TRBJ1-3
TGTGCCAGTAGTCTCCGGGACAGGATCTACGAGCAGTACTTC CASSLRDRIYEQYF . TRBV19 TRBD1 TRBJ2-7
TGTGCCAGCCGGGGGGTAAGCTCCTACAATGAGCAGTTCTTC CASRGVSSYNEQFF . TRBV4-2 TRBD2 TRBJ2-1
TGTGCCAGTAGCATTACAGGGGACGCACCGCAGTACTTC CASSITGDAPQYF . TRBV19 TRBD1 TRBJ2-7
TGTGCCAGCAGCTCGACGACTATAGGCAACTATGGCTACACCTTC CASSSTTIGNYGYTF . TRBV6-2/TRBV6-3 . TRBJ1-2
TGTGCCAGCAGTTACTCGCAAGGAGGGTCTGATGGCTACACCTTC CASSYSQGGSDGYTF once TRBV6-2/TRBV6-3 . TRBJ1-2
TGTGCCAGCAGCCGAAGGACAGCCCAGGGTTGGTCCTTC CASSRRTAQGWSF . TRBV5-6 . TRBJ1-2